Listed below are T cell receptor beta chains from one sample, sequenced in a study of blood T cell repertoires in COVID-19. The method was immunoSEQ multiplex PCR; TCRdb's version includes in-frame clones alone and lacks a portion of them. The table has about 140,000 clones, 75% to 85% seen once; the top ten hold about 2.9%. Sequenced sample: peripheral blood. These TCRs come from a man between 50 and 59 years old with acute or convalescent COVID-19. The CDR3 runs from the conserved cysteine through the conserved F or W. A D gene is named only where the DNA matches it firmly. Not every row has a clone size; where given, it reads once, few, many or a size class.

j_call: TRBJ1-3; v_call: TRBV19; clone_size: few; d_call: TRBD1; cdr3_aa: CASSFLPGQGFGNTIYF; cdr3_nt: TGTGCCAGTAGTTTCCTACCGGGACAGGGTTTCGGAAACACCATATATTTT
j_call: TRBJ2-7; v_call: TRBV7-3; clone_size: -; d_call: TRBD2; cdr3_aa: CASSFGPPGTSDEQYF; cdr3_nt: TGTGCCAGCAGCTTTGGCCCTCCCGGGACTAGCGACGAGCAGTACTTC
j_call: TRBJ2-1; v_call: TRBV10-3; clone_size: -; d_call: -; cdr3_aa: CAASDSSYNEQFF; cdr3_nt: TGTGCCGCTAGTGACAGCTCCTACAATGAGCAGTTCTTC
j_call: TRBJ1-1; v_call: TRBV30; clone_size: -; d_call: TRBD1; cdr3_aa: CAWSRTGTGDTEAFF; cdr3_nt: TGTGCCTGGAGTCGTACCGGGACAGGGGACACTGAAGCTTTCTTT
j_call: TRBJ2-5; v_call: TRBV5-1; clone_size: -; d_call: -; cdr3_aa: CASSPGTNQETQYF; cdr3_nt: TGCGCCAGCAGCCCGGGGACAAACCAAGAGACCCAGTACTTC
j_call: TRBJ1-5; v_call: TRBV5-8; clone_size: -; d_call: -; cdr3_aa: CASSSKTPHAGQPQHF; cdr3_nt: TGTGCCAGCAGCTCCAAGACCCCTCACGCGGGTCAGCCCCAGCATTTT
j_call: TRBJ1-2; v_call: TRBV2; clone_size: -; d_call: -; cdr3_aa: CASSEQGRNYGYTF; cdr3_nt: TGTGCCAGCAGTGAACAGGGTAGGAACTATGGCTACACCTTC
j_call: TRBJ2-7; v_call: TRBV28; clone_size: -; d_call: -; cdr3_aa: CASSLSIYEQYF; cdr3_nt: TGTGCCAGCAGTCTGAGTATCTACGAGCAGTACTTC
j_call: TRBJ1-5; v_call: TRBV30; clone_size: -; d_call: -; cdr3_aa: CAWTQGYNQPQHF; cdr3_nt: TGTGCCTGGACCCAGGGGTATAATCAGCCCCAGCATTTT
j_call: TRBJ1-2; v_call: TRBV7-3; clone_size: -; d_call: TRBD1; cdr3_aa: CASSSQGDGYGYTF; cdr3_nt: TGTGCCAGCAGCTCACAGGGGGATGGGTATGGCTACACCTTC
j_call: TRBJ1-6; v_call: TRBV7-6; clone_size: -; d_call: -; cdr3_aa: CASSLESSYNSPLHF; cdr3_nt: TGTGCCAGCAGCTTAGAGAGCTCCTATAATTCACCCCTCCACTTT
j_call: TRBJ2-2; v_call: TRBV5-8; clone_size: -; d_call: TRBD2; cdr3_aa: CASSPGLAGGLYTGELFF; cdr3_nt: TGTGCCAGCAGCCCGGGACTAGCGGGAGGCCTCTACACCGGGGAGCTGTTTTTT
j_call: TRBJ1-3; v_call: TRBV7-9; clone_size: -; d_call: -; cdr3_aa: CANGRGGNTIYF; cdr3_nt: TGTGCCAACGGCAGGGGTGGAAACACCATATATTTT
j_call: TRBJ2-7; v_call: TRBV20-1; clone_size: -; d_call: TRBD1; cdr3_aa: CSAGDSYEQYF; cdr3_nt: TGCAGTGCTGGGGACAGCTACGAGCAGTACTTC
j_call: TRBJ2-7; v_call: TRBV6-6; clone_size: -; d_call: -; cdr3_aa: CASSYSGSSKEQYF; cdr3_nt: TGTGCCAGCAGTTACAGCGGGTCGTCTAAAGAGCAGTACTTC
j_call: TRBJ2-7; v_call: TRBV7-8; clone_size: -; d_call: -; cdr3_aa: CASSPSFYEQYF; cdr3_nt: TGTGCCAGCAGCCCCAGTTTCTACGAGCAGTACTTC
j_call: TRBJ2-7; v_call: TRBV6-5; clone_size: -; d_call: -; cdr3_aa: CASSWGGHNYEQYF; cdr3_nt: TGTGCCAGCAGTTGGGGGGGACATAACTACGAGCAGTACTTC
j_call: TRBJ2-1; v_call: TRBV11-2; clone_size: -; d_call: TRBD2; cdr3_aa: CASSLDPSGVLSYNEQFF; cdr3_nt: TGTGCCAGCAGCTTAGATCCTAGCGGGGTTCTCTCCTACAATGAGCAGTTCTTC
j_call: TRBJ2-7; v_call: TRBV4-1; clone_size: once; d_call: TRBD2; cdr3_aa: CASSQEFRAAGEYYEQYF; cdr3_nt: TGCGCCAGCAGCCAAGAGTTTCGGGCTGCGGGGGAGTACTACGAGCAGTACTTC
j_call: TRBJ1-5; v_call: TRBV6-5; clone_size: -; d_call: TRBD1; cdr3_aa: CASSRTGTNQPQHF; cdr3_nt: TGTGCCAGCAGTCGGACAGGGACGAATCAGCCCCAGCATTTT
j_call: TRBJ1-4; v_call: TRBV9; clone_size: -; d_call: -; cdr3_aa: CASSDSVRPTNEKLFF; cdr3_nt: TGTGCCAGCAGTGACAGCGTCCGGCCAACTAATGAAAAACTGTTTTTT
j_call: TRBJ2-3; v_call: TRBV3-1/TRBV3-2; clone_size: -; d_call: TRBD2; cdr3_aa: CASSQGLRSGSAMSTDTQYF; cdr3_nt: TGTGCCAGCAGCCAAGGACTCAGGAGCGGGAGCGCCATGAGCACAGATACGCAGTATTTT
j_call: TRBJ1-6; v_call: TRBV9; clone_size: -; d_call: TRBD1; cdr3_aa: CASSTRQGAGSPLHF; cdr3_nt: TGTGCCAGCAGCACCAGACAGGGGGCAGGATCACCCCTCCACTTT
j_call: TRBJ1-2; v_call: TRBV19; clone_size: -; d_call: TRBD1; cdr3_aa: CASWDRGANYGYTF; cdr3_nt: TGTGCCAGTTGGGACAGGGGCGCTAACTATGGCTACACCTTC
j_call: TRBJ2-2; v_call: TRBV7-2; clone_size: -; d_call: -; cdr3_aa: CASSLRLKAGELFF; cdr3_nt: TGTGCCAGCAGCTTGAGACTAAAGGCCGGGGAGCTGTTTTTT
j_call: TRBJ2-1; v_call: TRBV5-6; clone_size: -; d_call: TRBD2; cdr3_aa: CASSLILAGVYDNEQFF; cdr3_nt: TGTGCCAGCAGCTTGATACTAGCGGGAGTTTATGACAATGAGCAGTTCTTC
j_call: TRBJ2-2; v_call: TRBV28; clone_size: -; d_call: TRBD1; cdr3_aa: CAAQGANTGELFF; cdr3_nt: TGTGCCGCGCAGGGGGCGAACACCGGGGAGCTGTTTTTT
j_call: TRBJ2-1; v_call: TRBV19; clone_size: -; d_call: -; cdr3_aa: CASSIGAGSYNEQFF; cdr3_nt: TGTGCCAGTAGTATAGGGGCGGGCTCCTACAATGAGCAGTTCTTC
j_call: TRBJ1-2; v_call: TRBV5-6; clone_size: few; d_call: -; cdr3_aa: CASSLGGANYGYTF; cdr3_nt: TGTGCCAGCAGCTTGGGTGGAGCTAACTATGGCTACACCTTC
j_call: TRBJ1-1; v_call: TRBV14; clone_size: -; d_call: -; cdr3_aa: CASSQVRGSKAFF; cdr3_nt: TGTGCCAGCAGCCAAGTCAGGGGCAGTAAAGCTTTCTTT
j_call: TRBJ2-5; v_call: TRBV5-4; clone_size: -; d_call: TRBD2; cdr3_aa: CASSPGGLAVQETQYF; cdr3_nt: TGTGCCAGCAGCCCGGGGGGACTAGCGGTACAAGAGACCCAGTACTTC
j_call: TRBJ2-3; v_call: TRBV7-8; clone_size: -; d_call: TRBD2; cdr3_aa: CASSLQRGGVDTQYF; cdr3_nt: TGTGCCAGCAGCTTACAGCGGGGGGGCGTAGATACGCAGTATTTT
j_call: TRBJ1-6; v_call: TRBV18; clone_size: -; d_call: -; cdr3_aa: CASSVLDRTYSPLHF; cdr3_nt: TGTGCCAGCTCGGTCCTGGACAGAACCTATTCACCCCTCCACTTT
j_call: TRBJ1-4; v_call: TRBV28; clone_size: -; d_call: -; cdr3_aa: CASSPLPEGGRLREKLFF; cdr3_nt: TGTGCCAGCAGTCCCCTCCCTGAGGGGGGGCGGTTACGTGAAAAACTGTTTTTT
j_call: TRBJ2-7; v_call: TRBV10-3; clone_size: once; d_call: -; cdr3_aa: CAISPNPIRGVPTYEQYF; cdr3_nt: TGTGCCATCAGTCCAAATCCCATCCGGGGTGTTCCTACCTACGAGCAGTACTTC
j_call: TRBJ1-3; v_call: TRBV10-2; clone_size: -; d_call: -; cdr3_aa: CASSENRVSGNTIYF; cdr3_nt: TGCGCCAGCAGTGAGAACAGGGTCTCTGGAAACACCATATATTTT
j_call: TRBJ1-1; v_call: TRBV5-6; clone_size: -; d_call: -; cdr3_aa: CATQLGLGPRNTEAFF; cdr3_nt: TGTGCCACCCAGCTCGGGTTAGGTCCGAGGAACACTGAAGCTTTCTTT
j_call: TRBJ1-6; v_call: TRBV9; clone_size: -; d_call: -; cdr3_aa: CASSATSSYNSPLHF; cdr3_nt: TGTGCCAGCAGCGCTACGAGCTCCTATAATTCACCCCTCCACTTT
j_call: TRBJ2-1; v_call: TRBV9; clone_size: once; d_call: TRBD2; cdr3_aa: CASSWTSGSTNEQFF; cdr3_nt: TGTGCCAGCAGCTGGACTAGCGGGAGTACAAATGAGCAGTTCTTC
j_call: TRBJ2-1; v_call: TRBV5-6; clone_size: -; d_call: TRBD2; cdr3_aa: CAGSPGLANNEQFF; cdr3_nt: TGTGCCGGTAGTCCGGGACTAGCGAACAATGAGCAGTTCTTC
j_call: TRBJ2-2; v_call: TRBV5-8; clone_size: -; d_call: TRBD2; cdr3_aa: CASSQLGTSGRVQTGELFF; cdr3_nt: TGTGCCAGCAGCCAACTGGGGACTAGCGGGAGGGTACAGACCGGGGAGCTGTTTTTT
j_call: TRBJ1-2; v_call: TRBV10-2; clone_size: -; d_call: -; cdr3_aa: CASNPGHYGYTF; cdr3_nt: TGCGCCAGCAACCCAGGGCACTATGGCTACACCTTC
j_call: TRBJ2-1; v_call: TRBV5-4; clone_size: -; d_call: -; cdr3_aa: CASSLTSRHFEQFF; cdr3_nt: TGTGCCAGCAGCCTAACTAGCCGCCACTTTGAGCAGTTCTTC
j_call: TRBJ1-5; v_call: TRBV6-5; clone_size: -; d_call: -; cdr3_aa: CASSSQQGQPQHF; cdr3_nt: TGTGCCAGCAGTTCACAACAGGGACAGCCCCAGCATTTT
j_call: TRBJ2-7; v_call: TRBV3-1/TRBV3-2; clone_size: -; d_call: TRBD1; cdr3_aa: CASSRDRASYEQYF; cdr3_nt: TGTGCCAGCAGCCGGGACAGGGCCTCCTACGAGCAGTACTTC